This T cell receptor (beta chain) was recorded in a study of early T cells in non-severe SARS-CoV-2 infection. At the level of the study: Sequencing used unsorted whole-blood bulk RNA, so chains lack pairing.

V gave up 1 base and J gave up 3 bases; unmatched junction bases: 2. This CDR3 has 15 residues. Germline-derived CDR1 and CDR2 are SGHTA and FQGNSA. Unique molecular identifier tags were affixed to discrete cDNA molecules. TCRdb passed the 5' RACE reads through MiXCR, listing each CDR3 protein once. The data contain tens of thousands of distinct CDR3 sequences, around 10% of them seen just once; the ten biggest clones take up over 2%. This clonotype was recorded a few times. Its antigen is unknown. General observations from the study: Lookups in VDJdb leaned toward anti-spike CD8 responses and missed private and CD4 specificities.

This chain uses TRBV7-2 with TRBJ1-5; 8 positions agree with TRBD1. This sequence originates from an adult who was a healthcare worker with PCR-confirmed SARS-CoV-2 infection or an uninfected control (not recorded which). The sample comprised whole blood. Here the CDR3 reads CASSLGRGLNQPQHF. Written as DNA, the CDR3 is TGTGCCAGCAGCTTAGGCAGGGGGCTCAATCAGCCCCAGCATTTT. The full variable domain, completed using reference TRBV7-2 and TRBJ1-5, is GAGVSQSPSNKVTEKGKDVELRCDPISGHTALYWYRQSLGQGLEFLIYFQGNSAPDKSGLPSDRFSAERTGGSVSTLTIQRTQQEDSAVYLCASSLGRGLNQPQHFGDGTRLSIL.